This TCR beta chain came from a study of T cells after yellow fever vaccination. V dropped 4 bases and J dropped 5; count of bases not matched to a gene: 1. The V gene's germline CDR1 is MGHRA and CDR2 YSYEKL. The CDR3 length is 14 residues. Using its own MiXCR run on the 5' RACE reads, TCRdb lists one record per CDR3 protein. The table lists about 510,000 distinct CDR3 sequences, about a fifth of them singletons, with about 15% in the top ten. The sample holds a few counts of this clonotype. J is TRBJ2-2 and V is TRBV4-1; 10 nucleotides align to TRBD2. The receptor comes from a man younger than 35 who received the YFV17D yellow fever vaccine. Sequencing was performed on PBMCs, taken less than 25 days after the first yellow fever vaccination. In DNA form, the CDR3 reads TGCGCCAGCAGCCGGACTAGCGGTACCGGGGAGCTGTTTTTT. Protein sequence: CASSRTSGTGELFF.